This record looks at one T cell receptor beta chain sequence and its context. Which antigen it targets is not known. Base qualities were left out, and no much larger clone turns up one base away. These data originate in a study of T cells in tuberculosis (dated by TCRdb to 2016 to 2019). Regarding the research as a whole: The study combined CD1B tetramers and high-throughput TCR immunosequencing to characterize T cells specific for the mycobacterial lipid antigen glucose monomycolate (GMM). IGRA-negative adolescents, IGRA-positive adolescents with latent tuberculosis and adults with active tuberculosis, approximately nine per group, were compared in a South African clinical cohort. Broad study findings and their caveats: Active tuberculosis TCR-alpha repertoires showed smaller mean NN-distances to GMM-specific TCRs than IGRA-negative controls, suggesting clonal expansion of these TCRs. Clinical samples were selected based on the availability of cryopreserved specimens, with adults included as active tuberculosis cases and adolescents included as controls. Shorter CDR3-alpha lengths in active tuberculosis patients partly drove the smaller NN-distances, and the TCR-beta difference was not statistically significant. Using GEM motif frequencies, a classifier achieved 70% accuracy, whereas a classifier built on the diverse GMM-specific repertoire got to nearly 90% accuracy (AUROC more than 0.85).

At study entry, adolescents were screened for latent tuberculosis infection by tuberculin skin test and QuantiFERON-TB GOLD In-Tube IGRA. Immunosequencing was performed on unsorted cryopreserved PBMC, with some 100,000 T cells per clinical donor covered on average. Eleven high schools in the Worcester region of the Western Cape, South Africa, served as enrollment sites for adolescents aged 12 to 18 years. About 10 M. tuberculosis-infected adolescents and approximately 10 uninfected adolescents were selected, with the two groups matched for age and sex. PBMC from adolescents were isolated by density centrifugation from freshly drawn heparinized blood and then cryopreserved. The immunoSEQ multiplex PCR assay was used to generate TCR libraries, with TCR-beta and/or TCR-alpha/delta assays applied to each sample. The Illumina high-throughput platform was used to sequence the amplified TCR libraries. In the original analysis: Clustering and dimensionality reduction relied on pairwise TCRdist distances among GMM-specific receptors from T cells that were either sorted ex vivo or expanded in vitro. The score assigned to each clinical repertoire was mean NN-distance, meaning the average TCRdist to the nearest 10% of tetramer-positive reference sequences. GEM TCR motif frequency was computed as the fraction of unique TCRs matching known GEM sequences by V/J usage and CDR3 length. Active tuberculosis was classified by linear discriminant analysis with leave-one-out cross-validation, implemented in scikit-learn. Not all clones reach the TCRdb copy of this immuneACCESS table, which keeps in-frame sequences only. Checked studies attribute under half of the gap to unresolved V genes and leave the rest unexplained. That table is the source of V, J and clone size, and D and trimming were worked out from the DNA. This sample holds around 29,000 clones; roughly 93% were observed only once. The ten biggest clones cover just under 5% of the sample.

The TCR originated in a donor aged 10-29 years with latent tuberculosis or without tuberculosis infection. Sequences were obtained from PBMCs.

The nucleotide sequence reads as follows: TGTGCCAGTAGTCCGGGTGAGCAGTTCTTC. Its amino acids are CASSPGEQFF. The chain is assembled from TRBV19 and TRBJ2-1, with no reliable assignment of the D segment. From the cysteine up to the phenylalanine, the CDR3 has a length of 10 residues. Of the read, only the CDR3 DNA is kept; its 30 bases are in frame from base 1. The germline V gene (reference sequence) yields LNHDA for CDR1 and SQIVND for CDR2. The trim is 5 bases for V and 9 bases for J, with a gap of 5 bases between the germline ends. Outside the CDR3, residues come from the reference TRBV19 and TRBJ2-1 proteins, so the full variable domain is: DGGITQSPKYLFRKEGQNVTLSCEQNLNHDAMYWYRQDPGQGLRLIYYSQIVNDFQKGDIAEGYSVSREKKESFPLTVTSAQKNPTAFYLCASSPGEQFFGPGTRLTVL.